What follows is one TCR beta chain and its context. These data come from a study of PD-1 blockade in classical Hodgkin lymphoma. Brentuximab vedotin exposure varied among the patients, all of whom had relapsed after autologous stem cell transplantation. Measured with immunoSEQ multiplex PCR; TCRdb has only the in-frame clones, and not every one. The sample carries some 96,000 clones, roughly 90% recorded once. CDR3 length: 12 amino acids. The germline gives CDR1 MNHEY, CDR2 SMNVEV (reference sequence). Trimming shortened V by 6 bases and J by 9 bases, and 12 bases separated the two germline ends. V usage is TRBV27 and J usage is TRBJ2-1; D not certain. Material: peripheral blood mononuclear cells (PBMCs), obtained at baseline. The receptor was isolated from a human donor with classical Hodgkin lymphoma. CDR3: CASSVGLGEQFF. The CDR3 DNA reads as TGTGCCAGCAGCGTAGGTTTGGGTGAGCAGTTCTTC.